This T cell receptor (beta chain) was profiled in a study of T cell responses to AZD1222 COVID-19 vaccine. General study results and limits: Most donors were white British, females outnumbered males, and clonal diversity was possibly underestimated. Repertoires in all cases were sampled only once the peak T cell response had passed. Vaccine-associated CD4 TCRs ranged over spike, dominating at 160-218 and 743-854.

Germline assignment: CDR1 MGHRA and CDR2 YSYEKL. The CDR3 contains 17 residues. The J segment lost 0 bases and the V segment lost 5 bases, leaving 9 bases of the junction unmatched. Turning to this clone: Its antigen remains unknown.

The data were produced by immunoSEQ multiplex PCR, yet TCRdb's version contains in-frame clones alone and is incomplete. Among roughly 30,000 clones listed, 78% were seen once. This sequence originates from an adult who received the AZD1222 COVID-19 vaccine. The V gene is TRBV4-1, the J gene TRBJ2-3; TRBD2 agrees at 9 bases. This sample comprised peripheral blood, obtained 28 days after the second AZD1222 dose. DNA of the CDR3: TGCGCCAGCAGCTCGCGACTAGCGGCCTCTAGCACAGATACGCAGTATTTT. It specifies CASSSRLAASSTDTQYF.